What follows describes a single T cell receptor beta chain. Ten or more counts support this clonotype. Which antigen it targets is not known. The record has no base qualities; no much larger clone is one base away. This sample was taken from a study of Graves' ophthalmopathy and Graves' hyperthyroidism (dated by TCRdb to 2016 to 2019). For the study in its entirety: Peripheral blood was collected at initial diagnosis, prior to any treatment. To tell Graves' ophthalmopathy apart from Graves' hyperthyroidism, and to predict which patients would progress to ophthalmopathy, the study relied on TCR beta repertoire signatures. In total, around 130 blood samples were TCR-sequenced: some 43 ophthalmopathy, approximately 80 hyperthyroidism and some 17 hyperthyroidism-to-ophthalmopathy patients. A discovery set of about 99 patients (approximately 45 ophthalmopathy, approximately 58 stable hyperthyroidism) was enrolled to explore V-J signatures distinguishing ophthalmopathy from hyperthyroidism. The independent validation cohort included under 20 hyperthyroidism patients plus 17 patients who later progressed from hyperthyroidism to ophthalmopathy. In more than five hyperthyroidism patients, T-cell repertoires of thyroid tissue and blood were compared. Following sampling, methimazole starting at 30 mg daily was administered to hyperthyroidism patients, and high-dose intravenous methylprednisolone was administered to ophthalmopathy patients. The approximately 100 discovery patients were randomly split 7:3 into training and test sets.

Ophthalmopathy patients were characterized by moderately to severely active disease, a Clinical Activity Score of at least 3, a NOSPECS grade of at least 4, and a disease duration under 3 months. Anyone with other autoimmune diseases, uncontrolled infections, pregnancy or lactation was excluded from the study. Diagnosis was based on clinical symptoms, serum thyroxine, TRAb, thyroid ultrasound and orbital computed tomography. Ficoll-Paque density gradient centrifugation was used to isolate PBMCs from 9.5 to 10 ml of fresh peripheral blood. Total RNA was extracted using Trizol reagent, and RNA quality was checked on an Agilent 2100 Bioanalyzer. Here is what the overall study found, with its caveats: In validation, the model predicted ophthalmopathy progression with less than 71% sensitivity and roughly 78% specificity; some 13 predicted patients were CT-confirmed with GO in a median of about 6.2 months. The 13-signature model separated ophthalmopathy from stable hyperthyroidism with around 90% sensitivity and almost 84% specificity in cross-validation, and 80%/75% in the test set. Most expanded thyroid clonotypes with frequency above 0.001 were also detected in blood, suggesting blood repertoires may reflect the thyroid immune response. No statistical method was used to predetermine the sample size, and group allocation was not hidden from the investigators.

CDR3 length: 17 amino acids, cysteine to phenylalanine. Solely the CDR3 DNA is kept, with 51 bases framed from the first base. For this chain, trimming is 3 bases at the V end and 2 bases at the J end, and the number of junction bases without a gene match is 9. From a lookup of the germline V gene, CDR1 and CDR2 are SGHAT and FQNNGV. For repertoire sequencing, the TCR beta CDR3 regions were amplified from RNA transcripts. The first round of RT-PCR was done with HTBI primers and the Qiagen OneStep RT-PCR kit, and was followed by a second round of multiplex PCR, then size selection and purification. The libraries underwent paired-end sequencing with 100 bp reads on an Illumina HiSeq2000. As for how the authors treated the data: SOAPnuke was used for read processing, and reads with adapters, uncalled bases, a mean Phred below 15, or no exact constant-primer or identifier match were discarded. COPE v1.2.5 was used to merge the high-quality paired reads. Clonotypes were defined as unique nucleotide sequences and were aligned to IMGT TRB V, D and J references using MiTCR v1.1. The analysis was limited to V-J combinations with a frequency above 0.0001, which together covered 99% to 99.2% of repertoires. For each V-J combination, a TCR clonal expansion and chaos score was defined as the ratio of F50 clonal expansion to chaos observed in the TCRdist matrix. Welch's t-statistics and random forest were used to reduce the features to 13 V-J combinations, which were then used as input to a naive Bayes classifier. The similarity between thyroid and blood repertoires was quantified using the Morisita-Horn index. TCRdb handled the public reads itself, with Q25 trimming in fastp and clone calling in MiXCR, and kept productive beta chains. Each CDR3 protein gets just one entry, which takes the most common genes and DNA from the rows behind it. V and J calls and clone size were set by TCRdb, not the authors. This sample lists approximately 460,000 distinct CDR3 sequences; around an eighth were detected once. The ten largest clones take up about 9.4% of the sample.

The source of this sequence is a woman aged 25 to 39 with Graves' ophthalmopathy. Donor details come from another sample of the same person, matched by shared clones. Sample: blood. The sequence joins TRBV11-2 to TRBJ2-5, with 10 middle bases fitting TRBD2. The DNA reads TGTGCCAGCAGCTTCCCCCGGGCTAGCGGGGGACAAGAGACCCAGTACTTC. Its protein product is CASSFPRASGGQETQYF.